Included here is one T cell receptor beta chain sequence, with context. TCRdb re-called the PCR reads through MiXCR, storing one row per CDR3 protein. The sample yields around 480,000 distinct CDR3 sequences, 25% seen once. CDR3 length equals 15 residues. Unmatched junction bases numbered 4, after V lost 2 bases and J lost 8 bases. Per the germline V gene, CDR1 is MNHEY and CDR2 is SMNVEV (reference sequence). The entry originates in a study of molecular identifiers for immune sequencing clone quantification. The TCR comes from a human donor in good health. Some libraries in this study had Jurkat cell RNA spiked in. Material: naive CD8+ T cells from blood, with Jurkat cell RNA spiked in. The subset was: FACS-sorted CD8+CD4-CCR7+CD45RA+ naive T cells. This chain links TRBV27 with TRBJ1-6; 9 nucleotides line up with TRBD1. Here the CDR3 reads CASSLRTGADSPLHF. The CDR3 DNA is TGTGCCAGCAGTTTACGGACAGGGGCCGATTCACCCCTCCACTTT.